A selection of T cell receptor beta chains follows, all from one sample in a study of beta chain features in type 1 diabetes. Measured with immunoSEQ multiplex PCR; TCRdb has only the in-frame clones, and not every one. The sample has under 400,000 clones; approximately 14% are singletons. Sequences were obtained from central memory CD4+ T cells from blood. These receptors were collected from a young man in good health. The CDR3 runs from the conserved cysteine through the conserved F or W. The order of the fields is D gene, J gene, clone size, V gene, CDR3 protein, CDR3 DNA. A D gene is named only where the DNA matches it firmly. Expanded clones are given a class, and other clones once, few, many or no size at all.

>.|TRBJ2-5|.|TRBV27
CASSFYPGPLYF
TGTGCCAGCAGTTTCTATCCGGGACCCCTGTACTTC
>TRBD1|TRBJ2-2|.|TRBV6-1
CASRGTGIAGELFF
TGTGCCAGCAGAGGGACAGGGATTGCCGGGGAGCTGTTTTTT
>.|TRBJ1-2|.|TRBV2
CASSPRPSVRYGYTF
TGTGCCAGCAGTCCTAGACCCAGCGTGAGGTATGGCTACACCTTC
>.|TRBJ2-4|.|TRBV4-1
CASSQSGNQNIQYF
TGCGCCAGCAGCCAATCCGGGAATCAAAACATTCAGTACTTC
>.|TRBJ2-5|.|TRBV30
CAWTEQETQYF
TGTGCCTGGACAGAGCAAGAGACCCAGTACTTC
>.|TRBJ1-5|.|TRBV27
CASSDSINQPQHF
TGTGCCAGCAGTGACAGTATCAATCAGCCCCAGCATTTT
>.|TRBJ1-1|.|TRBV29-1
CSVRGGNTEAFF
TGCAGCGTCCGAGGAGGGAACACTGAAGCTTTCTTT
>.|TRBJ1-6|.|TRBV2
CASSELAGIGSPLHF
TGTGCCAGCAGTGAACTCGCAGGGATCGGCTCACCCCTCCACTTT
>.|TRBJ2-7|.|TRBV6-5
CASSYSSGVDEQYF
TGTGCCAGCAGTTACTCCTCGGGGGTAGACGAGCAGTACTTC
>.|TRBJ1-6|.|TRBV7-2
CASSLAGRSNSPLHF
TGTGCCAGCAGCTTAGCGGGACGCAGCAATTCACCCCTCCACTTT
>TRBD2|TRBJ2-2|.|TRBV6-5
CASFGLAGAGELFF
TGTGCCAGCTTCGGACTAGCTGGCGCCGGGGAGCTGTTTTTT
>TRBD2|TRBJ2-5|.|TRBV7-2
CASSLQSGRSGETQYF
TGTGCCAGCAGCCTACAGAGCGGGAGATCGGGAGAGACCCAGTACTTC
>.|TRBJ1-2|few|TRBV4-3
CASSQRRANYGYTF
TGCGCCAGCAGCCAAAGGAGAGCTAACTATGGCTACACCTTC
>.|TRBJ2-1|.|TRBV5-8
CASGTALGNEQFF
TGTGCCAGTGGGACCGCTTTAGGTAATGAGCAGTTCTTC
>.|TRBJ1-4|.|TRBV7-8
CASTSRVPGVEKLFF
TGTGCCAGCACCTCGAGAGTCCCGGGGGTTGAAAAACTGTTTTTT
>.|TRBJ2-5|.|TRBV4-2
CASSPSTRVETQYF
TGTGCCAGCAGCCCTTCCACGCGGGTAGAGACCCAGTACTTC
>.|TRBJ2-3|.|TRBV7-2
CASSLVSRSTDTQYF
TGTGCCAGCAGCTTAGTATCTAGGAGCACAGATACGCAGTATTTT
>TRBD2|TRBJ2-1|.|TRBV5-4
CASSWGERGGYNEQFF
TGTGCCAGCAGCTGGGGAGAGCGGGGGGGTTACAATGAGCAGTTCTTC
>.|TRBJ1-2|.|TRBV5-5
CASSSQRALNYGYTF
TGTGCCAGCAGCTCCCAGCGCGCACTTAACTATGGCTACACCTTC
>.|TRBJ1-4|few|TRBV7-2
CASSNGLSNEKLFF
TGTGCCAGCAGCAATGGACTTTCAAATGAAAAACTGTTTTTT
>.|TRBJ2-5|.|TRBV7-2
CASSLGGSEETQYF
TGTGCCAGCAGCTTAGGGGGTAGCGAGGAGACCCAGTACTTC
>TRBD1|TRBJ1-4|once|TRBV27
CASRMGQNNEKLFF
TGTGCCAGCAGGATGGGACAGAATAATGAAAAACTGTTTTTT
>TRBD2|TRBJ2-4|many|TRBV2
CASSVTGGGAKNIQYF
TGTGCCAGCAGTGTCACGGGAGGAGGAGCCAAAAACATTCAGTACTTC
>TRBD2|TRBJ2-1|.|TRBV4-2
CASSPSGGTYNEQFF
TGTGCCAGCAGCCCTAGCGGGGGGACCTACAATGAGCAGTTCTTC
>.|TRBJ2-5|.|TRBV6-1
CASDPLETQYF
TGTGCCAGCGACCCTTTGGAGACCCAGTACTTC
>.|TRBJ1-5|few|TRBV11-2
CASSLSWNQPQHF
TGTGCCAGCAGCTTATCGTGGAATCAGCCCCAGCATTTT
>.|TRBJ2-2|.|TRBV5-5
CASSISTAGELFF
TGTGCCAGCAGCATCTCGACAGCCGGGGAGCTGTTTTTT
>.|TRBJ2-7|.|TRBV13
CASSLAEEEGSYEQYF
TGTGCCAGCAGCTTAGCGGAGGAGGAGGGCTCCTACGAGCAGTACTTC
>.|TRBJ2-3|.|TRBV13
CASKLWTSITDTQYF
TGTGCCAGCAAGTTGTGGACGTCCATCACAGATACGCAGTATTTT
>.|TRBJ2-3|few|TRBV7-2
CASSLVGGATDTQYF
TGTGCCAGCAGCTTAGTGGGGGGGGCTACAGATACGCAGTATTTT
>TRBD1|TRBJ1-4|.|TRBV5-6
CASRPLQGASEKLFF
TGTGCCAGCAGGCCCCTACAGGGGGCTAGTGAAAAACTGTTTTTT
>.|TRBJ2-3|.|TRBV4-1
CASSQGRADTQYF
TGCGCCAGCAGCCAAGGTCGGGCAGATACGCAGTATTTT
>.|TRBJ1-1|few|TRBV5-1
CASSLEMNTEAFF
TGCGCCAGCAGCTTAGAGATGAACACTGAAGCTTTCTTT
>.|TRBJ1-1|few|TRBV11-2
CASSLGWRGGTEAFF
TGTGCCAGCAGCTTGGGCTGGAGGGGGGGGACTGAAGCTTTCTTT
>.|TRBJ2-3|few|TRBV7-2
CASSLASTDTQYF
TGTGCCAGCAGCTTAGCCTCCACAGATACGCAGTATTTT
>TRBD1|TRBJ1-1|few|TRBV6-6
CASSGTGGMNTEAFF
TGTGCCAGCAGTGGGACAGGGGGCATGAACACTGAAGCTTTCTTT
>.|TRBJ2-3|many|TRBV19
CASSTGRKSADTQYF
TGTGCCAGTAGTACCGGGAGAAAGTCGGCAGATACGCAGTATTTT
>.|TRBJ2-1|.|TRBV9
CASSVEVTGLGGEQFF
TGTGCCAGCAGCGTAGAAGTGACGGGACTAGGGGGCGAGCAGTTCTTC
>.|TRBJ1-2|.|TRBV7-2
CASSLRVTGGYTF
TGTGCCAGCAGCTTACGGGTGACGGGTGGCTACACCTTC
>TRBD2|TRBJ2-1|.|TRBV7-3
CASSASGTSGRMQFF
TGTGCCAGCAGCGCCTCCGGGACTAGCGGGAGGATGCAGTTCTTC
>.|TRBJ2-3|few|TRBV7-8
CASTLEGRAWDTQYF
TGTGCCAGCACCCTGGAAGGACGGGCTTGGGATACGCAGTATTTT
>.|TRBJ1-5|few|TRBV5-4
CASSFNNQPQHF
TGTGCCAGCAGCTTTAACAATCAGCCCCAGCATTTT
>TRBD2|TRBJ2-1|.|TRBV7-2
CASSRRLAGGRDEQFF
TGTGCCAGCAGCAGGAGACTAGCGGGAGGGCGGGATGAGCAGTTCTTC
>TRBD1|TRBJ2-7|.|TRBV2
CASRAKTGGRLEQYF
TGTGCCAGCAGGGCAAAGACAGGGGGCCGGCTCGAGCAGTACTTC
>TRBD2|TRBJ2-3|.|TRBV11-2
CASSPAGLAKGDTQYF
TGTGCCAGCAGCCCAGCGGGACTAGCAAAAGGAGATACGCAGTATTTT
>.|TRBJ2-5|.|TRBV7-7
CASSLGGGSRETQYF
TGTGCCAGCAGCTTAGGAGGGGGGTCCCGAGAGACCCAGTACTTC
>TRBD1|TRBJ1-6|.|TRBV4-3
CASRSKPHGQGIAPLHF
TGCGCCAGTAGGTCGAAACCCCACGGACAGGGGATCGCACCCCTCCACTTT
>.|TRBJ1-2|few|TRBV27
CASSTRRGVGYGYTF
TGTGCCAGCAGTACACGCCGGGGTGTAGGTTATGGCTACACCTTC
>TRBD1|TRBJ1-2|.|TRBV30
CAWRRDRGVSFGYTF
TGTGCCTGGAGAAGGGACAGGGGTGTATCCTTTGGCTACACCTTC
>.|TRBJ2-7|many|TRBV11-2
CASSSLTGLPYEQYF
TGTGCCAGCAGCTCATTGACAGGTCTTCCCTACGAGCAGTACTTC
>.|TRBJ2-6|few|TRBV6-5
CASRPDGSGANVLTF
TGTGCCAGCAGGCCGGACGGCTCTGGGGCCAACGTCCTGACTTTC
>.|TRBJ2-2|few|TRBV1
CTSSPGLARTGELFF
TGCACCAGCAGCCCAGGACTAGCTAGGACCGGGGAGCTGTTTTTT